This T cell receptor (beta chain) was profiled in a study of identical twins. The study, taken as a whole, reports: Cord blood beta clonotypes that were abundant carried fewer insertions, and memory repertoires showed no such trend.

MiXCR, run by TCRdb on the 5' RACE reads, gives a single entry per CDR3 protein. Among 400,000 to 500,000 distinct CDR3 sequences listed, around a sixth were seen once. Trimming took 3 bases from V and 2 from J, leaving 10 bases between them. The CDR3 is made up of 15 amino acids. At least ten counts were recorded for this clonotype. Its antigen remains unidentified. The sequencing sample was made of naive T cells sorted from blood. The receptor was derived from a man aged 50-60 years in good health. The rearrangement uses TRBV12-3 or TRBV12-4 and TRBJ2-2; weak D call: TRBD2 (5 bases). The CDR3 DNA is TGTGCCAGCAGTTTTTGGCTAGCAAACACCGGGGAGCTGTTTTTT. This encodes CASSFWLANTGELFF.